A selection of T cell receptor beta chains follows, all from one sample in a study of OX40 agonist ivuxolimab in advanced cancers. Only in-frame clones appear in the TCRdb table, and some are missing; sequencing was by immunoSEQ multiplex PCR. The sample lists roughly 53,000 clones; approximately 87% were seen once. Sequenced material: CD4+ or CD8+ T cells sorted from blood, taken in a trial of the OX40 agonist ivuxolimab. The receptors originated from an adult with an advanced solid tumor such as melanoma, head and neck, liver or kidney cancer. CDR3s include the opening cysteine and the closing phenylalanine or tryptophan. Fields, in order: clone size, V gene, J gene, D gene, CDR3 DNA, CDR3 protein. The D gene is left open where the match is weak. Some rows mark clone size as missing; the rest say once, few, many or name a class of expanded clone.

>once|TRBV6-1|TRBJ1-1|NA
TGTGCCAGCAGTGTGCAGGAGGACACTGAAGCTTTCTTT
CASSVQEDTEAFF
>NA|TRBV29-1|TRBJ1-2|NA
TGCAGCGTTGAAGATTGGACGACGCGAGCTGGCTACACCTTC
CSVEDWTTRAGYTF
>NA|TRBV5-6|TRBJ2-5|TRBD1
TGTGCCAGCAGCTTGTGGACAGGGGAGACCCAGTACTTC
CASSLWTGETQYF
>NA|TRBV5-6|TRBJ1-2|NA
TGTGCCAGCAGCTTGGAAATTTTTCCAGGGAACTATGGCTACACCTTC
CASSLEIFPGNYGYTF
>NA|TRBV7-3|TRBJ2-2|NA
TGTGCCAGCAGCTTAATGTGGGGCCCGGCCGGGGAGCTGTTTTTT
CASSLMWGPAGELFF
>NA|TRBV5-1|TRBJ2-7|NA
TGCGCCAGCAGTTATCCAGGGACCTACGAGCAGTACTTC
CASSYPGTYEQYF
>NA|TRBV9|TRBJ2-5|TRBD2
TGTGCCAGCAGCGAGCGGGATATCCAAGAGACCCAGTACTTC
CASSERDIQETQYF
>NA|TRBV28|TRBJ2-1|NA
TGTGCCAGCATGGAGAGCTCCTACAATGAGCAGTTCTTC
CASMESSYNEQFF
>once|TRBV11-3|TRBJ2-2|TRBD2
TGTGCCAGCAGCCTACGGGGGGGCTCGCGCACCGGGGAGCTGTTTTTT
CASSLRGGSRTGELFF
>NA|TRBV2|TRBJ2-7|NA
TGTGCCAGCTCAAGGGGGGGGTTCTCCTACGAGCAGTACTTC
CASSRGGFSYEQYF
>NA|TRBV6-1|TRBJ1-5|TRBD1
TGTGCCAGCAGTGAAGCGCTTGAGGGGACAGGGGGGCATCAGCCCCAGCATTTT
CASSEALEGTGGHQPQHF
>NA|TRBV7-2|TRBJ2-1|NA
TGTGCCAGCAGGATAGGGCCAGCGGGCGGGCCGGGTGAGCAGTTCTTC
CASRIGPAGGPGEQFF
>NA|TRBV2|TRBJ2-5|NA
TGTGCCAGCAGCCCCCGCAGCGAACAAGAGACCCAGTACTTC
CASSPRSEQETQYF
>NA|TRBV5-1|TRBJ2-1|NA
TGCGCCAGCAGCCCGGGGACGGCATTTGAGCAGTTCTTC
CASSPGTAFEQFF
>NA|TRBV5-6|TRBJ2-1|NA
TGTGCCAGCAGCTTGTTTTCCGGGCCCTCCTCCACCTCCTACAATGAGCAGTTCTTC
CASSLFSGPSSTSYNEQFF
>NA|TRBV10-3|TRBJ2-1|TRBD1
TGTGCCATCAGAGGTACAGGGGGCTATGAGCAGTTCTTC
CAIRGTGGYEQFF
>NA|TRBV19|TRBJ2-1|NA
TGTGCCAGTAGTATAGGGGGGCTTTCCTCCTACAATGAGCAGTTCTTC
CASSIGGLSSYNEQFF
>NA|TRBV19|TRBJ1-4|NA
TGTGCCAGTAGTAGCAGTGCAACTAATGAAAAACTGTTTTTT
CASSSSATNEKLFF
>NA|TRBV28|TRBJ2-5|NA
TGTGCCAGCAGTTTAGCGGGGGCGGGAGAGACCCAGTACTTC
CASSLAGAGETQYF
>NA|TRBV27|TRBJ2-3|NA
TGTGCCAGCAGTTTACGGCGGGTGGGAGATACGCAGTATTTT
CASSLRRVGDTQYF
>NA|TRBV5-6|TRBJ2-2|NA
TGTGCCAGCAGAGGAGAATCGACCGGGGAGCTGTTTTTT
CASRGESTGELFF
>NA|TRBV7-9|TRBJ2-5|TRBD2
TGTGCCAGCAGCCCCGTGGCGGGAGGGCCTGGGTACCAAGAGACCCAGTACTTC
CASSPVAGGPGYQETQYF
>NA|TRBV29-1|TRBJ2-7|NA
TGCAGCGTTGCAGGGGGGCCCTACGAGCAGTACTTC
CSVAGGPYEQYF
>few|TRBV7-2|TRBJ1-5|NA
TGTGCCAGCAGCTTAGGTGGGGGGATAAGCCAGCCCCAGCATTTT
CASSLGGGISQPQHF
>NA|TRBV18|TRBJ1-1|NA
TGTGCCAGCTCACCAGAGGGACTCTCCCTAGGAGAAGCTTTCTTT
CASSPEGLSLGEAFF
>once|TRBV5-4|TRBJ1-1|NA
TGTGCCAGCAGCTTGGAACAGACAAACACTGAAGCTTTCTTT
CASSLEQTNTEAFF
>NA|TRBV12-5|TRBJ2-1|TRBD2
TGTGCTAGTGGTTTGGGAGTGGGGGGGTCCAATGAGCAGTTCTTC
CASGLGVGGSNEQFF
>NA|TRBV7-9|TRBJ2-7|NA
TGTGCCAGCAGCCCGGTTCGGGGAAGGGTCTACGAGCAGTACTTC
CASSPVRGRVYEQYF
>NA|TRBV2|TRBJ1-1|NA
TGTGCCAGCAGTCCTAGGGGGAACACTGAAGCTTTCTTT
CASSPRGNTEAFF
>NA|TRBV18|TRBJ1-1|TRBD1
TGTGCCAGCTCACCAGGACAGGACACTGAAGCTTTCTTT
CASSPGQDTEAFF
>NA|TRBV19|TRBJ1-4|TRBD1
TGTGCCAGCACTCCCCGACCGGGACAGGGGAATGAAAAACTGTTTTTT
CASTPRPGQGNEKLFF
>NA|TRBV6-5|TRBJ2-6|NA
TGTGCCAGCAGTCCTAGGGTATCTGGGGCCAACGTCCTGACTTTC
CASSPRVSGANVLTF
>NA|TRBV30|TRBJ2-3|NA
TGTGCCTGGAGCCCAACATCTTTAAACACAGATACGCAGTATTTT
CAWSPTSLNTDTQYF
>once|TRBV30|TRBJ2-2|NA
TGTGCCTGGAGCGAATCCGGGGAGCTGTTTTTT
CAWSESGELFF
>once|TRBV28|TRBJ2-5|TRBD2
TGTGCCAGCAGCCCCCCGTCGGGGACTAGCGGGGGAAAAGAGACCCAGTACTTC
CASSPPSGTSGGKETQYF
>NA|TRBV27|TRBJ1-5|NA
TGTGCCAGCAGTTTATCCGGGGGCGTGGGTCAGCCCCAGCATTTT
CASSLSGGVGQPQHF
>few|TRBV7-2|TRBJ1-4|NA
TGTGCCAGCAGCCCTGGGACAATTGGTAAAAAACTGTTTTTT
CASSPGTIGKKLFF
>NA|TRBV10-3|TRBJ2-2|TRBD2
TGTGCCACCGGACTAGCGGGGAGGACCGGGGAGCTGTTTTTT
CATGLAGRTGELFF
>NA|TRBV6-6|TRBJ2-7|NA
TGTGCCAGCTCCTTCCGGGACTTCTCGTCGGGAGAGCAGTACTTC
CASSFRDFSSGEQYF
>NA|TRBV5-1|TRBJ2-6|NA
TGCGCCAGCAGCCCATTGCTGGGGGCCAACGTCCTGACTTTC
CASSPLLGANVLTF
>NA|TRBV20-1|TRBJ1-2|NA
TGCAGTGCTAGGACCAGCTATGGCTACACCTTC
CSARTSYGYTF
>NA|TRBV10-3|TRBJ2-1|NA
TGTGCCATCAGTGAAACCGTCCCCCCTGAGCAGTTCTTC
CAISETVPPEQFF
>medium-sized|TRBV21-1|TRBJ2-3|NA
TGTGCCAGCAAACGAGCGGGAGGGGATACGCAGTATTTT
CASKRAGGDTQYF
>NA|TRBV2|TRBJ2-1|NA
TGTGCCAGCAACAGCGAGCCACGGGATGAGCAGTTCTTC
CASNSEPRDEQFF
>NA|TRBV7-9|TRBJ1-5|NA
TGTGCCAGCAGCCCACCGGCGCAGGACAATCAGCCCCAGCATTTT
CASSPPAQDNQPQHF
>NA|TRBV18|TRBJ2-5|NA
TGTGCCAGCTCACCACCGAGCGCGCGGGGACAAGAGACCCAGTACTTC
CASSPPSARGQETQYF
>NA|TRBV30|TRBJ1-3|NA
TGTGCCTGGAGTGGACAGACTGGAAACACCATATATTTT
CAWSGQTGNTIYF
>NA|TRBV5-8|TRBJ1-5|TRBD1
TGTGCCAGCAGCCTCCGGGACAGAGGCAATCAGCCCCAGCATTTT
CASSLRDRGNQPQHF
>NA|TRBV28|TRBJ1-4|NA
TGTGCCAGCAGTCACACGGAGAAAAAACTGTTTTTT
CASSHTEKKLFF
>NA|TRBV28|TRBJ1-5|TRBD1
TGTGCCAGCAGGGCTCAGGGGGCTTTAGGGCAGCCCCAGCATTTT
CASRAQGALGQPQHF
>NA|TRBV9|TRBJ2-2|NA
TGTGCCAGCGGAACTAGCCCGAACACCGGGGAGCTGTTTTTT
CASGTSPNTGELFF
>once|TRBV19|TRBJ1-2|NA
TGTGCCAGTAGTATAGCCGCAGGGCGGGAGGGCTACACCTTC
CASSIAAGREGYTF
>NA|TRBV10-3|TRBJ2-5|TRBD2
TGTGCCATCAGTGGGGCTAGCGGGGGGCTCCAAGAGACCCAGTACTTC
CAISGASGGLQETQYF
>NA|TRBV18|TRBJ1-1|NA
TGTGCCAGCTCAGCAGGACAGAACACTGAAGCTTTCTTT
CASSAGQNTEAFF
>NA|TRBV5-6|TRBJ2-2|NA
TGTGCCAGCAGCCCCCCCTCGGGAAGCACCGGGGAGCTGTTTTTT
CASSPPSGSTGELFF
>NA|TRBV19|TRBJ2-7|TRBD1
TGTGCCAGTAACAGGGACAGGGCAGACGAGCAGTACTTC
CASNRDRADEQYF
>NA|TRBV18|TRBJ2-1|NA
TGTGCCAGCTCACCAGGGGCTAATTTCAATGAGCAGTTCTTC
CASSPGANFNEQFF
>NA|TRBV11-2|TRBJ2-7|TRBD1
TGTGCCAGCAGCAGAGGACAGGGCCAGAACTACGAGCAGTACTTC
CASSRGQGQNYEQYF
>NA|TRBV6-1|TRBJ2-2|NA
TGTGCCAGCAGTGAATGGGTAGGGGAGACCGGGGAGCTGTTTTTT
CASSEWVGETGELFF